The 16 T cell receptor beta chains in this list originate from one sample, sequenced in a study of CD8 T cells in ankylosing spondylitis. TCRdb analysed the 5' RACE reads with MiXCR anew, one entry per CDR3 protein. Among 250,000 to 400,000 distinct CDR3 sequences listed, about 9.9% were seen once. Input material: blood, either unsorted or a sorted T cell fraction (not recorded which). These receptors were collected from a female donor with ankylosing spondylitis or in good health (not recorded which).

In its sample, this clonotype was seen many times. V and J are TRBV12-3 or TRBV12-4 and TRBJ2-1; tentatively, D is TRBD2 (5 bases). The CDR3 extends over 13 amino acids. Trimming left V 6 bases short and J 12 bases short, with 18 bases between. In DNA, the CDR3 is TGTGCCAGCAGCCTAAAAACGATGGGAGCGCAGTTCTTC. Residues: CASSLKTMGAQFF.

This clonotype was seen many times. The CDR3 DNA sequence: TGTGCCAGCAGCTTCGGAGGGAGGGACAATGAGCAGTTCTTC. Translation: CASSFGGRDNEQFF. The genes are TRBV7-9 and TRBJ2-1; 7 nucleotides agree with TRBD2. The CDR3 consists of 14 residues. Looked up from germline, CDR1 is SEHNR and CDR2 is FQNEAQ (reference sequence). Unmatched junction bases numbered 4, after V lost 3 bases and J lost 5 bases.

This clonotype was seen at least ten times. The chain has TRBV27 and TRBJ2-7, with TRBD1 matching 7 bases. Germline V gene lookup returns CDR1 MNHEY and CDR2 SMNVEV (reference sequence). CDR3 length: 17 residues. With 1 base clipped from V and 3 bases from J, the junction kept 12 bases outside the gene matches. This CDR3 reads CASSLLARGISYYEQYF. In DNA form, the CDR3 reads TGTGCCAGCAGTTTATTGGCCAGGGGGATATCATACTACGAGCAGTACTTC.

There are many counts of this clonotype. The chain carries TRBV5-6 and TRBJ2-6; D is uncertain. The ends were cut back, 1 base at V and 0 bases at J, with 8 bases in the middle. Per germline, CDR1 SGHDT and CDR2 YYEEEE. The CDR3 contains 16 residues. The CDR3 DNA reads TGTGCCAGCAGCTTGAACAGTAACTCTGGGGCCAACGTCCTGACTTTC. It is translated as CASSLNSNSGANVLTF.

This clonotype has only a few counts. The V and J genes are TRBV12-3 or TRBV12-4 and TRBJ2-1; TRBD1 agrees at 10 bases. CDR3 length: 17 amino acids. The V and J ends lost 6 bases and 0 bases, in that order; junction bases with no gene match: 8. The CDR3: CASRPPTGGSSYNEQFF. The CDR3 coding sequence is TGTGCCAGCAGGCCACCGACAGGGGGCAGCTCCTACAATGAGCAGTTCTTC.

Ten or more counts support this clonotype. The CDR3 reads CASSPTSGATQETQYF. The CDR3 coding sequence is TGCGCCAGCAGCCCTACTAGCGGGGCGACCCAAGAGACCCAGTACTTC. The chain recombines TRBV5-1 with TRBJ2-5, with TRBD2 matching over 10 bases. This CDR3 has 16 amino acids. Germline assignment: CDR1 SGHRS and CDR2 YFSETQ. V lost 4 bases and J lost 1; bases outside the gene matches: 7.

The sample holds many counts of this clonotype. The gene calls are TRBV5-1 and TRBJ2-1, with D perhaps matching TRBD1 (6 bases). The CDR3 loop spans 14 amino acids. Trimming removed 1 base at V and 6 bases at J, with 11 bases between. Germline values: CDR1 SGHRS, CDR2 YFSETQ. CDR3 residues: CASSLKQGRNEQFF. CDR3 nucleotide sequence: TGCGCCAGCAGCTTGAAACAGGGTCGCAATGAGCAGTTCTTC.

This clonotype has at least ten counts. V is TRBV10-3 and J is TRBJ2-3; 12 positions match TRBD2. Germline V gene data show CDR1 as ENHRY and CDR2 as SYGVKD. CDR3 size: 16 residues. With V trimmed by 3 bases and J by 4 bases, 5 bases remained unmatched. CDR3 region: CAISDRLAGVPDTQYF. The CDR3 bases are TGTGCCATCAGTGATCGACTAGCGGGAGTGCCAGATACGCAGTATTTT.

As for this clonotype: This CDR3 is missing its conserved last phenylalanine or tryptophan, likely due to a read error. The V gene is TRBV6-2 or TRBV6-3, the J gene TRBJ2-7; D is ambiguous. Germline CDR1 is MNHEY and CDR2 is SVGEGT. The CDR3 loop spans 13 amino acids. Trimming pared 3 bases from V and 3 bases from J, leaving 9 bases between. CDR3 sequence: CASSYTLLYEQYS. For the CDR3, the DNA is TGTGCCAGCAGTTATACCCTCCTCTACGAGCAGTACTCC.

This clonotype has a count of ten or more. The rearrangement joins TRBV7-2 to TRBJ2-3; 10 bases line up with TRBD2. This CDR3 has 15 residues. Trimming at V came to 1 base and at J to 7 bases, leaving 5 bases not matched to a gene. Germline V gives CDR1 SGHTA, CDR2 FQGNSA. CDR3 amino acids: CASSLVGAGGNTQYF. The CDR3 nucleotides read TGTGCCAGCAGCTTAGTTGGAGCGGGAGGGAATACGCAGTATTTT.

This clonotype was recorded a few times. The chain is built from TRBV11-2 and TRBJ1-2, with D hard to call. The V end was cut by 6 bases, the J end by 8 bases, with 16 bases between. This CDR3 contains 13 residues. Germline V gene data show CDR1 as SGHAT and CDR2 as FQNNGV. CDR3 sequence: CASSGAGFGGYTF. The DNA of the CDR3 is TGTGCCAGCAGTGGTGCGGGATTTGGAGGCTACACCTTC.

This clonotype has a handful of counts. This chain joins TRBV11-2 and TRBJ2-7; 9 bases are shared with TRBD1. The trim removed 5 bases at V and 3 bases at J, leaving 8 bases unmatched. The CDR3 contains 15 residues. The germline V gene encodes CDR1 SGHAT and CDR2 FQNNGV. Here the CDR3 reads CASSESGTGFYEQYF. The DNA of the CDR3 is TGTGCCAGCAGCGAGTCCGGGACAGGGTTCTACGAGCAGTACTTC.

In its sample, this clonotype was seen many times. CDR3 amino acids: CASSLAQGAQYNEQFF. The CDR3 nucleotides read TGTGCCAGCAGCTTAGCACAGGGGGCGCAATACAATGAGCAGTTCTTC. The V call is TRBV7-9, the J call TRBJ2-1, with TRBD1 matching 9 bases. The ends lost 0 bases at V and 4 bases at J; junction bases unmatched: 4. From germline, CDR1 is SEHNR and CDR2 FQNEAQ (reference sequence). The CDR3 has 16 amino acids.

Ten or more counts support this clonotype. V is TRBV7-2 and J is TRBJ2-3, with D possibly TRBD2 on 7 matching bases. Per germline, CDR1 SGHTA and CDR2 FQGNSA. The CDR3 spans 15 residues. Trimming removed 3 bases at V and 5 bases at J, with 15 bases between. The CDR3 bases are TGTGCCAGCAGCTTCGGGGGGCAACGAGGAGATACGCAGTATTTT. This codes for CASSFGGQRGDTQYF.

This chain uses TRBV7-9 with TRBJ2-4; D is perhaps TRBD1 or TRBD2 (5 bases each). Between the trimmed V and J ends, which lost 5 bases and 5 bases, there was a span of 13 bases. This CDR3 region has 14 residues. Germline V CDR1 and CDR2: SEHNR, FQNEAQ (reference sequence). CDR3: CASSPTGQQNIQYF. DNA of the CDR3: TGTGCCAGCAGCCCGACGGGGCAACAAAACATTCAGTACTTC.

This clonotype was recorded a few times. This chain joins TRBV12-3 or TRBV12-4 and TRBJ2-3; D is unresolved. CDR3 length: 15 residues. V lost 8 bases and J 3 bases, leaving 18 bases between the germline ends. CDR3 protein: CASSLALPETDTQYF. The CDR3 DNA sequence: TGTGCCAGCTCTTTGGCCTTACCGGAGACAGATACGCAGTATTTT.